The T cell receptor beta chain under discussion was sequenced for a study of T cell clonotyping in hematopoietic cell transplantation. Study-level findings and limits: Without cell sorting, CD4 versus CD8 contributions remain unresolved.

Time point here: recipient sample about 28 days before transplant, after cytoreduction. This table comes from immunoSEQ multiplex PCR, and its TCRdb copy is limited to in-frame clones, with some not included. The top ten hold roughly 1.5% of the sample, which has some 76,000 clones, 90% to 96% seen once. Comments on this clone: Its target is not known.

Germline values: CDR1 MNHEY, CDR2 SMNVEV (reference sequence). V shed 6 bases and J 3 bases; nucleotides not matched to a gene: 3. This CDR3 is built from 13 residues. The rearrangement uses TRBV27 and TRBJ2-7, with 9 positions matching TRBD1. Source: peripheral blood mononuclear cells, taken before stem cell transplant. This TCR was sampled from a woman between 45 and 65 years old with acute myeloid leukemia. Some clones in this sample may be carry-over from other donors' samples. The CDR3 is CASRRTGDYEQYF. DNA of the CDR3: TGTGCCAGCAGGCGGACAGGGGACTACGAGCAGTACTTC.